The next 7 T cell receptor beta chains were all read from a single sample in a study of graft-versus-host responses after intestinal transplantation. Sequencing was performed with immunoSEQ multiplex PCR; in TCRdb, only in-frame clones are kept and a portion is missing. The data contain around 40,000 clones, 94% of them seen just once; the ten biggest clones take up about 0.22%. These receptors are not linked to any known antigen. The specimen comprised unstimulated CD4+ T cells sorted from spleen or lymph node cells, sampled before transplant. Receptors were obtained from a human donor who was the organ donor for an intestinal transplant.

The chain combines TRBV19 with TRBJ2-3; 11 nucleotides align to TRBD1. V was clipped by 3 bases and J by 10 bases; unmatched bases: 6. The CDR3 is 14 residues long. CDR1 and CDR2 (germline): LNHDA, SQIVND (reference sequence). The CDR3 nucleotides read TGTGCCAGTAGTATGCTGGACAGGGGGCGGTCGCAGTATTTT. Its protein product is CASSMLDRGRSQYF.

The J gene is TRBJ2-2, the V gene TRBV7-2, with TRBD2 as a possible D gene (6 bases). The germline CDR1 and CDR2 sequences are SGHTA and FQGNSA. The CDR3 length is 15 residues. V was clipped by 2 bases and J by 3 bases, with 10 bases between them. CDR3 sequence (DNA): TGTGCCAGCAGCTTAAGACTAGGGGACACCGGGGAGCTGTTTTTT. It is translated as CASSLRLGDTGELFF.

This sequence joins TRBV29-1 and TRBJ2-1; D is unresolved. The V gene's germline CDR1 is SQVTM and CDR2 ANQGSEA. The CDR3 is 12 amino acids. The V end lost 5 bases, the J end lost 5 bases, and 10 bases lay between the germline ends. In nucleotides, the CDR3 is TGCAGCGTTCGGCGGCAGAACAATGAGCAGTTCTTC. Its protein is CSVRRQNNEQFF.

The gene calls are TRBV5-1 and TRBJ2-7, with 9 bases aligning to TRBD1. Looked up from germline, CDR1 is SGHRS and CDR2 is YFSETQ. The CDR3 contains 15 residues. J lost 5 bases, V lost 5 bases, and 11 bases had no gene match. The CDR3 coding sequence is TGCGCCAGCAGTGCTACCGGGACAGGGACACACGAGCAGTACTTC. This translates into CASSATGTGTHEQYF. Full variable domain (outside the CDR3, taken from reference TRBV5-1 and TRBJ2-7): KAGVTQTPRYLIKTRGQQVTLSCSPISGHRSVSWYQQTPGQGLQFLFEYFSETQRNKGNFPGRFSGRQFSNSRSEMNVSTLELGDSALYLCASSATGTGTHEQYFGPGTRLTVT.

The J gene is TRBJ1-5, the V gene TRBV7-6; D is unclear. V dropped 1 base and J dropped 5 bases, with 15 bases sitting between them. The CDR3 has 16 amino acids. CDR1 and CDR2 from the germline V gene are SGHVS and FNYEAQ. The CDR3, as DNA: TGTGCCAGCAGCTTAGGTGGAGGAGGGCCGGATCAGCCCCAGCATTTT. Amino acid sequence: CASSLGGGGPDQPQHF.

The CDR3 DNA is TGTGCCATCAGTGGGACAGGGACGGCAACTGAAGCTTTCTTT. Protein: CAISGTGTATEAFF. This chain uses TRBV10-3 with TRBJ1-1; the match to TRBD1 covers 8 bases. CDR3 length: 14 amino acids. V lost 4 bases and J lost 5; bases outside the gene matches: 6. Germline CDR1 and CDR2: ENHRY and SYGVKD.

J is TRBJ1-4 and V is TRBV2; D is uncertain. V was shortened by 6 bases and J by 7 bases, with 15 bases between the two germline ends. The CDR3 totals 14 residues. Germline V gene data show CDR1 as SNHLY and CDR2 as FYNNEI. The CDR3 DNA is TGTGCCAGCAGGGGAACAGACCCTAGTGAAAAACTGTTTTTT. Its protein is CASRGTDPSEKLFF. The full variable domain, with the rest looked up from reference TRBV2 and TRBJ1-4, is EPEVTQTPSHQVTQMGQEVILRCVPISNHLYFYWYRQILGQKVEFLVSFYNNEISEKSEIFDDQFSVERPDGSNFTLKIRSTKLEDSAMYFCASRGTDPSEKLFFGSGTQLSVL.